This T cell receptor beta chain was retrieved from a study of T cell responses to AZD1222 COVID-19 vaccine. Using immunoSEQ multiplex PCR, the repertoire was profiled, and TCRdb retains in-frame clones only, with some absent. Of 90,000 to 150,000 clones listed, about 88% are singletons. CDR1 SGHRS and CDR2 YFSETQ come from the germline V gene. The CDR3 runs to 12 residues. Trimming cost V 4 bases and J 8 bases, with 12 bases left between them. Regarding this clone: As yet, its antigen is unknown.

Points from the study as a whole: White British ancestry dominated among donors, who included more females, and clonal diversity was possibly underestimated. Repertoires were obtained solely post-peak T cell response.

The receptor was derived from an adult who received the AZD1222 COVID-19 vaccine. Here the sequenced sample was peripheral blood, taken 28 days after the second AZD1222 dose. The V and J genes are TRBV5-1 and TRBJ1-2; D not certain. The DNA for the CDR3 is TGCGCCAGCAGCCTGCCCGGTGGGGGCTACACCTTC. Its protein product is CASSLPGGGYTF.